This record looks at one T cell receptor beta chain sequence and its context. Using immunoSEQ multiplex PCR, the repertoire was profiled, and TCRdb retains in-frame clones only, with some absent. The sample lists fewer than 150,000 clones; about 84% were seen once. This entry is derived from a study of blood T cell repertoires in COVID-19. The CDR3 has 15 residues. The germline V gene has CDR1 SGHTA and CDR2 FQGNSA. Trimming left V 5 bases short and J 0 bases short, with 10 bases between. This sequence was found in a human donor in a cohort sampled during active COVID-19. V and J are TRBV7-2 and TRBJ2-2, with D perhaps TRBD1 (5 bases). Sequenced input: peripheral blood. In DNA, the CDR3 is TGTGCCAGCAGCCTGACAGAAGCGAACACCGGGGAGCTGTTTTTT. The encoded protein is CASSLTEANTGELFF.